This TCR beta chain originates from a study of cytomegalovirus exposure and HLA in healthy donors. PCR was performed using 60 Vbeta and 13 Jbeta primers. Clones were sequenced by immunoSEQ multiplex PCR, and TCRdb holds only the in-frame ones, with some missing. This table holds about 220,000 clones, approximately 68% found once. This clone was counted only a few times. CDR3 size: 15 residues. Trimming removed 4 bases from V and 3 bases from J; junction bases left unmatched: 2. Germline values: CDR1 LNHDA, CDR2 SQIVND (reference sequence). Sequenced sample: PBMCs. This receptor was taken from a woman younger than 45 in good health and CMV-seronegative. The V call is TRBV19, the J call TRBJ2-1; 11 bases match TRBD2. The CDR3 DNA reads as TGTGCCAGTAGTACCACTAGCGGGGGCTACAATGAGCAGTTCTTC. It specifies CASSTTSGGYNEQFF.